These 17 T cell receptor beta chains were all obtained from the same sample, sequenced in a study of PD-1 blockade in classical Hodgkin lymphoma. No patient escaped relapse after autologous stem cell transplantation, and brentuximab vedotin exposure varied. Only in-frame clones appear in the TCRdb table, and some are missing; sequencing was by immunoSEQ multiplex PCR. Of around 41,000 clones listed, about three quarters are singletons. The starting material was peripheral blood mononuclear cells (PBMCs), obtained at baseline. These TCRs come from a human donor with classical Hodgkin lymphoma.

CDR3 residues: CASSLLGVGNEQFF. CDR3 nucleotides: TGTGCCAGCAGCCTACTCGGAGTAGGCAATGAGCAGTTCTTC. The chain couples TRBV6-5 to TRBJ2-1, with no clear D. The germline V gene encodes CDR1 MNHEY and CDR2 SVGAGI. The CDR3 loop spans 14 amino acids. Trimming removed 6 bases from V and 6 bases from J, with 15 bases in between.

This chain uses TRBV7-2 with TRBJ2-1; D possibly corresponds to TRBD1 (5 bases). The length of the CDR3 is 14 residues. V gave up 1 base and J gave up 3 bases, with 7 bases separating them. CDR1 is SGHTA, CDR2 FQGNSA, per germline. For the CDR3, the DNA is TGTGCCAGCAGCTTAGAGACAGTCTACAATGAGCAGTTCTTC. It encodes CASSLETVYNEQFF.

The rearrangement uses TRBV7-9 and TRBJ2-3; TRBD1 agrees at 9 bases. V trimming: 4 bases; J trimming: 3 bases; junction bases outside the gene matches: 2. CDR3 length: 14 residues. Germline CDR1 and CDR2: SEHNR and FQNEAQ (reference sequence). The CDR3 is CASSSGQGTDTQYF. The CDR3, as DNA: TGTGCCAGCAGCTCCGGACAGGGGACAGATACGCAGTATTTT.

This clone has only one observation. The V gene is TRBV9, the J gene TRBJ2-7, with a possible D match to TRBD1 (6 bases). Germline lookup yields CDR1 SGDLS and CDR2 YYNGEE. The germline V and J ends were trimmed by 0 bases and 5 bases, with 15 bases remaining between them. The CDR3 consists of 15 residues. CDR3 bases: TGTGCCAGCAGCGTAGAGGGACATGCTTTAGACGAGCAGTACTTC. Its translation: CASSVEGHALDEQYF.

This clone showed up just once. This chain links TRBV5-4 with TRBJ2-7, with TRBD1 matching over 7 bases. V lost 4 bases and J lost 5; bases outside the gene matches: 12. The V gene's germline CDR1 is SGHNT and CDR2 YYREEE (reference sequence). The CDR3 runs to 15 residues. The CDR3 nucleotides read TGTGCCAGCAGCATGGGGCCAGGGGGTTTGAACGAGCAGTACTTC. Protein sequence: CASSMGPGGLNEQYF. The variable domain in full, with the rest retrieved from reference TRBV5-4 and TRBJ2-7, is ETGVTQSPTHLIKTRGQQVTLRCSSQSGHNTVSWYQQALGQGPQFIFQYYREEENGRGNFPPRFSGLQFPNYSSELNVNALELDDSALYLCASSMGPGGLNEQYFGPGTRLTVT.

The chain employs TRBV28 and TRBJ2-3, with TRBD2 as a possible D gene (6 bases). With 6 bases removed from V and 0 bases from J, the gap between germline ends came to 10 bases. This CDR3 is 14 amino acids long. In germline, CDR1 is MDHEN, CDR2 SYDVKM. CDR3 in DNA: TGTGCCAGCAGGGAGGGTACTAGCACAGATACGCAGTATTTT. Protein product: CASREGTSTDTQYF. Complete variable domain (other parts from reference TRBV28 and TRBJ2-3): DVKVTQSSRYLVKRTGEKVFLECVQDMDHENMFWYRQDPGLGLRLIYFSYDVKMKEKGDIPEGYSVSREKKERFSLILESASTNQTSMYLCASREGTSTDTQYFGPGTRLTVL.

This rearrangement joins TRBV6-1 to TRBJ2-5; no clear D. Germline lookup yields CDR1 MNHNS and CDR2 SASEGT. This CDR3 has 14 amino acids. V lost 7 bases to trimming and J lost 5 bases, with 17 bases between them. CDR3: CASTRASGRETQYF. The CDR3 DNA reads TGTGCCAGCACCCGGGCCTCCGGAAGGGAGACCCAGTACTTC.

The chain has TRBV6-5 and TRBJ1-3; TRBD1 aligns across 7 bases. The J segment lost 0 bases and the V segment lost 0 bases, leaving 2 bases of the junction unmatched. The CDR3 is 16 amino acids. Looked up from germline, CDR1 is MNHEY and CDR2 is SVGAGI. As DNA, the CDR3 is TGTGCCAGCAGTTACTCTCGGACAGGCTCTGGAAACACCATATATTTT. The encoded protein is CASSYSRTGSGNTIYF.

CDR3 bases: TGTGCCAGCAGTTTCTCATCAGGGGCGCAGGAGCAGTACTTC. Amino acid sequence: CASSFSSGAQEQYF. The V and J genes are TRBV28 and TRBJ2-7; D may be TRBD1 (6 bases). CDR3 size: 14 residues. Germline V lookup: CDR1 MDHEN, CDR2 SYDVKM. The V end lost 3 bases, the J end lost 7 bases, and 16 bases lay between the germline ends.

V and J are TRBV10-2 and TRBJ2-1, with TRBD2 matching over 13 bases. Germline CDR1 reads WSHSY; CDR2 reads SAAADI. The length of the CDR3 is 15 residues. V was clipped by 4 bases and J by 5 bases; unmatched bases: 2. Here the CDR3 reads CASSGTSGSNNEQFF. CDR3 sequence (DNA): TGCGCCAGCAGTGGGACTAGCGGGAGCAACAATGAGCAGTTCTTC.

A single count supports this clone. The chain has TRBV10-1 and TRBJ1-1, with D unresolved. V was cut by 0 bases and J by 4 bases, with 6 bases left in between. The CDR3 is 13 amino acids. Germline V CDR1 and CDR2: WNHNN, SYGVQD (reference sequence). The CDR3, as DNA: TGCGCCAGCAGTGAGTCGAGTGGCACTGAAGCTTTCTTT. Translating gives CASSESSGTEAFF.

The CDR3 spells CAISETRSGRAGDTQYF. The CDR3 DNA reads TGTGCCATCAGTGAGACCCGTAGCGGGAGGGCCGGAGATACGCAGTATTTT. The V call is TRBV10-3, the J call TRBJ2-3, with 11 bases lining up with TRBD2. The CDR3 totals 17 residues. V trimming: 2 bases; J trimming: 5 bases; junction bases outside the gene matches: 9. Germline-derived CDR1 and CDR2 are ENHRY and SYGVKD.

The genes are TRBV6-4 and TRBJ2-3; D is ambiguous. Germline CDR1 MRHNA, CDR2 SNTAGT. Deletions cut 2 bases from V and 3 bases from J, with 6 bases between. The length of the CDR3 is 13 residues. CDR3 region: CASSDLVTDTQYF. DNA for the CDR3: TGTGCCAGCAGTGACCTAGTAACAGATACGCAGTATTTT.

V gene TRBV19 combines with J gene TRBJ2-5; D ambiguous. The closer fit of TRBJ2-7 to the DNA end suggests the J call may be wrong. Germline CDR1 is LNHDA and CDR2 is SQIVND (reference sequence). The CDR3 totals 13 residues. As DNA, the CDR3 is TGTGCCAGTAGTATAGGTTCCATCTACGAGCAGTACTTC. Translation gives CASSIGSIYEQYF.

The chain links TRBV19 to TRBJ2-3, with TRBD1 matching 7 bases. The CDR3 spans 14 residues. CDR1 and CDR2 (germline): LNHDA, SQIVND (reference sequence). V trimming: 5 bases; J trimming: 1 base; junction bases outside the gene matches: 3. The CDR3 DNA reads as TGTGCCAGTAGTTTGGGACAGCGCACAGATACGCAGTATTTT. Translated, it gives CASSLGQRTDTQYF.

V gene TRBV13 combines with J gene TRBJ2-7; 12 bases fit TRBD2. The CDR3 is 14 amino acids. V shed 3 bases and J 5 bases; nucleotides not matched to a gene: 2. The germline CDR1 and CDR2 sequences are PRHDT and FYEKMQ (reference sequence). As DNA, the CDR3 is TGTGCCAGCAGCTTTAGACTAGCGGGAGACGAGCAGTACTTC. Translated, it gives CASSFRLAGDEQYF.

V is TRBV6-1 and J is TRBJ1-4; 10 bases agree with TRBD1. V was clipped by 5 bases and J by 8 bases; unmatched bases: 8. Germline V gives CDR1 MNHNS, CDR2 SASEGT. The CDR3 has 15 amino acids. CDR3 bases: TGTGCCAGCAGTAGGACAGGGGGAAAGCTAGAAAAACTGTTTTTT. It is translated as CASSRTGGKLEKLFF.